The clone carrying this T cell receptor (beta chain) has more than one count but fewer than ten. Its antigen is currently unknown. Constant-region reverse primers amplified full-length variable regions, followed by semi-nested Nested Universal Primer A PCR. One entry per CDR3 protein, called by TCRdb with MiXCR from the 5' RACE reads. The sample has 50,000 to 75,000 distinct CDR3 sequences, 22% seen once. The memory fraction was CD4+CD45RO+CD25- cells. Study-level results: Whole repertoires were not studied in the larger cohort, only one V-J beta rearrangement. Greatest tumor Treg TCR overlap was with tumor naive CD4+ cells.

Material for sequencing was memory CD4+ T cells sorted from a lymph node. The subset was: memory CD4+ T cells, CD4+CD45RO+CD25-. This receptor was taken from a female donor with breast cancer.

DNA for the CDR3: TGTGCCAGCAGCCTTGGGACAGCGGGGACGAACACTGAAGCTTTCTTT. Protein product: CASSLGTAGTNTEAFF. The rearrangement joins TRBV5-4 to TRBJ1-1; 7 bases are a match to TRBD1. The length of the CDR3 is 16 residues. Germline CDR1 SGHNT, CDR2 YYREEE (reference sequence). Unmatched junction bases numbered 10, after V lost 4 bases and J lost 1 base. The complete variable domain, with remaining parts taken from reference TRBV5-4 and TRBJ1-1, reads ETGVTQSPTHLIKTRGQQVTLRCSSQSGHNTVSWYQQALGQGPQFIFQYYREEENGRGNFPPRFSGLQFPNYSSELNVNALELDDSALYLCASSLGTAGTNTEAFFGQGTRLTVV.